These 28 T cell receptor beta chains were sequenced from one sample in a study of shared clonotypes between healthy human individuals. Positively selected for CCR7, the CD45RO-negative cells used as naive CD8 cells excluded terminally differentiated effector memory CD45RA+ cells. Produced via immunoSEQ multiplex PCR; TCRdb's table is partial and in-frame only. Among under 850,000 clones, approximately 92% were seen once, and the ten largest hold nearly 25%. Sequenced input: naive CD8+ T cells sorted from blood. These receptors were collected from a man aged 25 to 45 in good health.

This clone occurred a few times. V and J are TRBV7-6 and TRBJ2-5, with D perhaps being TRBD1 or TRBD2 (5 bases each). The V gene's germline CDR1 is SGHVS and CDR2 FNYEAQ. Trimming left V 5 bases short and J 1 base short, with 11 bases between. The CDR3 consists of 14 residues. The CDR3 DNA sequence: TGTGCCAGCAGCCCGGGACGGATCCAAGAGACCCAGTACTTC. Protein sequence: CASSPGRIQETQYF.

The chain employs TRBV6-5 and TRBJ1-2; 10 bases match TRBD1. V shed 5 bases, J shed 10 bases, and the junction held 7 bases outside the gene matches. CDR1 is MNHEY and CDR2 is SVGAGI in the germline V gene. The CDR3 extends over 13 amino acids. This CDR3 is CASSPGQGIDYTF. The CDR3 DNA sequence: TGTGCCAGCAGTCCGGGACAGGGGATCGACTACACCTTC.

In the case of this clone: Different DNA sequences within this sample yield the same CDR3. The chain has TRBV27 and TRBJ2-1; D is ambiguous. The V and J ends lost 1 base and 9 bases respectively, with 4 bases between them. The V gene's germline CDR1 is MNHEY and CDR2 SMNVEV (reference sequence). The CDR3 spans 11 residues. CDR3 nucleotides: TGTGCCAGCAGTTTATTGGGTGAGCAGTTCTTC. This translates into CASSLLGEQFF.

The genes are TRBV11-2 and TRBJ2-1; 7 nucleotides line up with TRBD1. CDR3 length: 14 amino acids. Per the germline V gene, CDR1 is SGHAT and CDR2 is FQNNGV. V lost 5 bases and J lost 1; bases outside the gene matches: 2. Here the CDR3 DNA reads TGTGCCAGCAGCCCGGACAGGTCCTACAATGAGCAGTTCTTC. Amino acid sequence: CASSPDRSYNEQFF.

In the case of this clone: Additional DNA sequences in this sample encode the identical CDR3. The V gene is TRBV27, the J gene TRBJ2-7; TRBD2 agrees at 8 bases. CDR1 and CDR2 (germline): MNHEY, SMNVEV (reference sequence). Losses at the gene ends were 0 bases for V and 3 bases for J; bases not matched to a gene: 1. CDR3 length: 14 residues. The CDR3 loop is CASSLSGRVYEQYF. The CDR3 DNA is TGTGCCAGCAGTTTATCCGGGAGGGTCTACGAGCAGTACTTC.

About this clone: Other nucleotide sequences in the sample specify the same CDR3. This sequence joins TRBV28 and TRBJ2-7, with 11 bases matching TRBD1. This CDR3 has 14 residues. The germline CDR1 and CDR2 sequences are MDHEN and SYDVKM. J was trimmed by 4 bases and V by 3 bases; bases with no gene match: 2. CDR3 DNA: TGTGCCAGCAGTTTTGGGACAGGGGGTTACGAGCAGTACTTC. Translation gives CASSFGTGGYEQYF.

The chain employs TRBV19 and TRBJ1-1, with 8 bases that match TRBD1. Germline values: CDR1 LNHDA, CDR2 SQIVND (reference sequence). The trim removed 6 bases at V and 2 bases at J, leaving 8 bases unmatched. This CDR3 has 15 residues. DNA of the CDR3: TGTGCCAGTAGGGATCTACAGGGGGTAAACACTGAAGCTTTCTTT. Translation: CASRDLQGVNTEAFF. Filled out from reference TRBV19 and TRBJ1-1, the complete variable domain reads DGGITQSPKYLFRKEGQNVTLSCEQNLNHDAMYWYRQDPGQGLRLIYYSQIVNDFQKGDIAEGYSVSREKKESFPLTVTSAQKNPTAFYLCASRDLQGVNTEAFFGQGTRLTVV.

This sequence joins TRBV4-1 and TRBJ2-7; TRBD1 matches 8 bases. The CDR3 consists of 14 residues. Trimming at V came to 4 bases and at J to 4 bases, leaving 6 bases not matched to a gene. CDR1 is MGHRA and CDR2 is YSYEKL in the germline V gene. CDR3 bases: TGCGCCAGCAGCCCAAGACAGGGGACATACGAGCAGTACTTC. Translated, it gives CASSPRQGTYEQYF.

The chain uses TRBV11-2 and TRBJ2-1; tentative D call: TRBD1 (7 bases). The germline V and J ends were trimmed by 5 bases and 4 bases, with 24 bases remaining between them. Germline CDR1 reads SGHAT; CDR2 reads FQNNGV. The CDR3 runs to 18 residues. CDR3 protein: CASSLRGATGGGYNEQFF. The CDR3 region has the DNA TGTGCCAGCAGCCTCAGGGGGGCGACAGGCGGCGGGTACAATGAGCAGTTCTTC.

This clone has just a few counts. The rearrangement uses TRBV10-3 and TRBJ2-7, with D unresolved. V was trimmed by 3 bases and J by 5 bases, leaving 11 bases between them. This CDR3 has 13 residues. The V gene's germline CDR1 is ENHRY and CDR2 SYGVKD. The DNA of the CDR3 is TGTGCCATCAGTGATGGCCGCTCTCACGAGCAGTACTTC. Translated: CAISDGRSHEQYF.

The count of this clone is one. The chain uses TRBV27 and TRBJ1-4; D is uncertain. The V and J ends lost 6 bases and 1 base respectively, with 12 bases between them. Looked up from germline, CDR1 is MNHEY and CDR2 is SMNVEV (reference sequence). This CDR3 region has 15 residues. CDR3 nucleotide sequence: TGTGCCAGCAGCACATGGGTCGGAACTAATGAAAAACTGTTTTTT. It codes for CASSTWVGTNEKLFF.

About this clone itself: One end of the junction fails to match germline, which may point to a read error. The V gene is TRBV7-9, the J gene TRBJ2-7, with 7 bases aligning to TRBD2. The CDR3 covers 15 residues. Germline V CDR1 and CDR2: SEHNR, FQNEAQ (reference sequence). CDR3 sequence reads: CASSPRAGVDYQQYF. DNA of the CDR3: TGTGCCAGCAGCCCACGGGCGGGAGTCGACTACCAGCAGTACTTC.

In this sample, this clone turned up once. J is TRBJ1-1 and V is TRBV27; the D is unclear. Germline-derived CDR1 and CDR2 are MNHEY and SMNVEV (reference sequence). Trimming stripped 0 bases from V and 5 bases from J, with 13 bases between. The CDR3 contains 15 residues. The CDR3 loop reads CASSLSTLGGTEAFF. DNA of the CDR3: TGTGCCAGCAGTTTATCGACACTAGGAGGTACTGAAGCTTTCTTT.

Regarding this clone: Other DNA variants within this sample encode the same CDR3. This chain links TRBV27 with TRBJ2-1; D unclear. The CDR3 totals 11 residues. V lost 5 bases and J lost 9, with 8 bases in between. CDR1 and CDR2 from the germline V gene are MNHEY and SMNVEV (reference sequence). The DNA of the CDR3 is TGTGCCAGCAGTAGGTGGGGTGAGCAGTTCTTC. This gives the protein CASSRWGEQFF.

This clone is a singleton in its sample. The rearrangement uses TRBV27 and TRBJ2-7; 7 bases match TRBD2. The V and J ends lost 4 bases and 4 bases, in that order; junction bases with no gene match: 10. CDR1 and CDR2 from the germline V gene are MNHEY and SMNVEV (reference sequence). CDR3 length equals 15 residues. CDR3 DNA sequence: TGTGCCAGCAGTTCGGGAGGTCGGCCAGTATACGAGCAGTACTTC. Its translation is CASSSGGRPVYEQYF.

The chain has TRBV4-1 and TRBJ2-7; TRBD2 is a possible D gene (5 bases). CDR1 MGHRA and CDR2 YSYEKL come from the germline V gene. The CDR3 runs 17 residues. V gave up 0 bases and J gave up 4 bases, with 19 bases separating them. Written as DNA, the CDR3 is TGCGCCAGCAGCCAAGATCCAGGACTTAACGCTCAATACGAGCAGTACTTC. This sequence encodes CASSQDPGLNAQYEQYF.

J is TRBJ2-7 and V is TRBV7-9; D may be TRBD1 (6 bases). CDR1 and CDR2 (germline): SEHNR, FQNEAQ (reference sequence). CDR3 length equals 14 residues. Trimming took 5 bases from V and 4 from J, leaving 15 bases between them. CDR3 nucleotides: TGTGCCAGCAGCCACAAGGACAGTCTATACGAGCAGTACTTC. It codes for CASSHKDSLYEQYF.

V is TRBV27 and J is TRBJ2-3; 10 bases are a match to TRBD2. After removal of 7 bases from V and 11 bases from J, the junction contained 18 bases not matched to a gene. The germline gives CDR1 MNHEY, CDR2 SMNVEV (reference sequence). CDR3 length: 16 residues. The CDR3 coding sequence is TGTGCCAGCACCCCCTCAACTAGCGGGGTTTTGCTTGGGCAGTATTTT. It is translated as CASTPSTSGVLLGQYF.

The rearrangement uses TRBV28 and TRBJ2-7; a weak D match, TRBD2 (5 bases). Germline V gene data show CDR1 as MDHEN and CDR2 as SYDVKM. This CDR3 comprises 15 residues. V dropped 4 bases and J dropped 1 base, with 14 bases sitting between them. CDR3 in DNA: TGTGCCAGCAGTTCCGGGGTGACGTTGTCCTACGAGCAGTACTTC. Encoded protein: CASSSGVTLSYEQYF.

About this clone: Additional DNA sequences in this sample encode the identical CDR3. The chain carries TRBV27 and TRBJ2-3, with 14 bases lining up with TRBD2. The germline gives CDR1 MNHEY, CDR2 SMNVEV (reference sequence). The ends lost 6 bases at V and 0 bases at J; junction bases unmatched: 5. The CDR3 totals 17 residues. The CDR3 DNA reads as TGTGCCAGCAGCTTGGGACTAGCGGGAGCCAGCACAGATACGCAGTATTTT. As protein: CASSLGLAGASTDTQYF.

To note about this clone: Other DNA sequences in the same sample also yield this CDR3. The V gene is TRBV28, the J gene TRBJ2-7, with D uncertain. Germline V gene lookup returns CDR1 MDHEN and CDR2 SYDVKM. The CDR3 spans 14 residues. With 2 bases removed from V and 0 bases from J, the gap between germline ends came to 8 bases. The CDR3 spells CASSLAGNSYEQYF. As DNA, the CDR3 is TGTGCCAGCAGTTTAGCTGGGAACTCCTACGAGCAGTACTTC. Together with reference TRBV28 and TRBJ2-7, the CDR3 gives the full variable domain: DVKVTQSSRYLVKRTGEKVFLECVQDMDHENMFWYRQDPGLGLRLIYFSYDVKMKEKGDIPEGYSVSREKKERFSLILESASTNQTSMYLCASSLAGNSYEQYFGPGTRLTVT.

This clone showed up just once. This chain links TRBV7-9 with TRBJ1-5; D is undetermined. The CDR3 totals 12 residues. The V gene lost 5 bases and the J gene lost 12 bases, with 14 bases spanning the gap. Germline V gene lookup returns CDR1 SEHNR and CDR2 FQNEAQ (reference sequence). CDR3 DNA: TGTGCCAGCAGCAGCGGTGGGCCCCGCCAGCATTTT. It yields the protein CASSSGGPRQHF.

The chain employs TRBV5-1 and TRBJ2-7, with 9 bases aligning to TRBD2. J was trimmed by 1 base and V by 5 bases; bases with no gene match: 10. The length of the CDR3 is 16 residues. Germline V gives CDR1 SGHRS, CDR2 YFSETQ. CDR3 protein: CASREVGSGSSYEQYF. The CDR3 DNA reads as TGCGCCAGCAGGGAAGTAGGTAGCGGGAGTTCCTACGAGCAGTACTTC. The variable domain in full, with the rest retrieved from reference TRBV5-1 and TRBJ2-7, is KAGVTQTPRYLIKTRGQQVTLSCSPISGHRSVSWYQQTPGQGLQFLFEYFSETQRNKGNFPGRFSGRQFSNSRSEMNVSTLELGDSALYLCASREVGSGSSYEQYFGPGTRLTVT.

The chain joins TRBV11-2 to TRBJ2-5; D is uncertain. Germline V gene lookup returns CDR1 SGHAT and CDR2 FQNNGV. V dropped 5 bases and J dropped 5 bases, with 15 bases sitting between them. This CDR3 is built from 14 residues. CDR3 residues: CASSPNPRAETQYF. The CDR3 nucleotides read TGTGCCAGCAGCCCCAACCCCCGGGCTGAGACCCAGTACTTC.

The CDR3 protein is CASVSGILKNIQYF. The CDR3 coding sequence is TGCGCCAGCGTTTCGGGGATTTTAAAAAACATTCAGTACTTC. This chain links TRBV10-2 with TRBJ2-4, with a weak D call TRBD2 (5 bases). The V end was cut by 8 bases, the J end by 4 bases, with 15 bases between. The CDR3 is 14 residues long. Germline V gene sequence: CDR1 WSHSY, CDR2 SAAADI.

V is TRBV28 and J is TRBJ1-2; 9 bases line up with TRBD1. V lost 8 bases, J lost 5 bases, and 9 bases stayed unmatched. This CDR3 spans 14 amino acids. The V gene's germline CDR1 is MDHEN and CDR2 SYDVKM. The CDR3 sequence is CASGQTGGAYGYTF. The CDR3, as DNA: TGTGCCAGCGGACAGACAGGGGGGGCGTATGGCTACACCTTC.

The genes are TRBV13 and TRBJ1-1; tentative D call: TRBD1 (6 bases). Trimming took 2 bases from V and 7 from J, leaving 23 bases between them. This CDR3 spans 17 amino acids. Per the germline V gene, CDR1 is PRHDT and CDR2 is FYEKMQ (reference sequence). The DNA of the CDR3 is TGTGCCAGCAGCTTATCTGGGGGCCTTTCTTCTTATGGTGAAGCTTTCTTT. It is translated as CASSLSGGLSSYGEAFF. The whole variable domain, filled in from reference TRBV13 and TRBJ1-1, reads AAGVIQSPRHLIKEKRETATLKCYPIPRHDTVYWYQQGPGQDPQFLISFYEKMQSDKGSIPDRFSAQQFSDYHSELNMSSLELGDSALYFCASSLSGGLSSYGEAFFGQGTRLTVV.

With regard to this clone: Other DNA sequences in this sample translate to the same CDR3. The chain uses TRBV11-2 and TRBJ2-1, with D unclear. From germline, CDR1 is SGHAT and CDR2 FQNNGV. The ends were cut back, 3 bases at V and 4 bases at J, with 4 bases in the middle. This CDR3 region has 12 residues. The CDR3 sequence is CASSLGYNEQFF. CDR3 in DNA: TGTGCCAGCAGCTTGGGGTACAATGAGCAGTTCTTC.